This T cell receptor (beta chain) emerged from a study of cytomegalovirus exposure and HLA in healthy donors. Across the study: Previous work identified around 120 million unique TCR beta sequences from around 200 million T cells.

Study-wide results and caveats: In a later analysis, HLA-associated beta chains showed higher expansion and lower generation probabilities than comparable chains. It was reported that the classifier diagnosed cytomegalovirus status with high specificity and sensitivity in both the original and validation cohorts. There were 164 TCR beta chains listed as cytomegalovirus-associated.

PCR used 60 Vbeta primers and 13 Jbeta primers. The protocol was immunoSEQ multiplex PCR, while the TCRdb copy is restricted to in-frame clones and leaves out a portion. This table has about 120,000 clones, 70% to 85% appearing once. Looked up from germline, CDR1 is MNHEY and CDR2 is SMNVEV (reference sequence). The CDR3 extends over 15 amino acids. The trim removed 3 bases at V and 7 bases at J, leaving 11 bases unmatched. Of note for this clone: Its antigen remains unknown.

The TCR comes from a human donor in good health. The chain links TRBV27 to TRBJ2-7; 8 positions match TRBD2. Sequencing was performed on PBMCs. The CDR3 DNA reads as TGTGCCAGCAGTTTTGGCGGGAGGTCCACGGGGGAGCAGTACTTC. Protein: CASSFGGRSTGEQYF.